This TCR beta chain was captured in a study of CD8 T cells in Susac syndrome (dated by TCRdb to the late 2010s). Broadly, across the study: Among the Susac syndrome patients who were sequenced, clinically active disease was present in about 6 and clinical remission was observed in about eight. At blood withdrawal, Susac syndrome patients were therapy-naive, treated with corticosteroids (with IVIg additionally given to some), or treated with IVIg alone. Repertoire sequencing was used to test whether CD8+ T cell activation and differentiation in Susac syndrome was antigen driven. Clonality of the CD8+ T cell repertoire was compared between about a dozen healthy donors, approximately 14 Susac syndrome patients and 15 multiple sclerosis patients.

RNA was extracted with the RNeasy kit and about 0.5 to 1 ug was reverse transcribed using random hexamers. The immunoSEQ multiplex PCR assay, which covers 54 Vbeta and 13 Jbeta segments, was used to amplify TCR beta CDR3 regions. PCR amplification bias was corrected by using a synthetic template baseline for primer optimization and computational correction. The published analysis was carried out like this. Reads were annotated to V, D and J genes per IMGT and analyzed with immunoSEQ Analyzer, keeping only productive sequences. Clonality was calculated as one minus the Shannon entropy normalized by log2 of the number of productive unique sequences. For each patient and control, public and private clones were evaluated among the 100 most prevalent clones. Susac-specific clones were defined as absent from healthy and MS cohorts, about 1,100 published viral clones and other ImmuneACCESS disease sequences. TCRdb ran its own pipeline on the public reads, namely fastp trimming at Q25 and MiXCR clone calling, and kept in-frame beta chains. CDR3 protein sequences are deduplicated, and each keeps its most common genes and DNA. The authors' filters were not applied to this entry. The sample profile shows 85,000 to 120,000 distinct CDR3 sequences; roughly 95% of them were found once. Of the sample, roughly 0.38% falls within the top ten clones.

In the case of this clonotype: Its antigen target is currently unknown. No per-base quality is available; no much larger clone lies one base away.

General findings and caveats noted by the study authors: Clonal expansion was observed in Susac syndrome CD8+ repertoires, with the highest expansion in CD8+ TEMRA cells and greater expansion in clinically active than in remitting patients. The study acknowledged that relatively few individuals were included in the TCR sequencing and HLA analysis. Under 20 and five Susac-specific public clones were found in the total CD8+ and CD8+ TEMRA repertoires, respectively.

Peripheral blood CD8+ and CD4+ T cells from healthy donors, Susac syndrome patients and multiple sclerosis patients were profiled using high-throughput TCR beta sequencing. Susac syndrome patients met recently defined diagnostic criteria for definite or probable disease. Bulk CD8+ and CD4+ T cells were purified by magnetic negative isolation, while CD8+ TEMRA cells were enriched using FACS. Blood was collected in EDTA tubes and processed within 24 hours, with PBMCs isolated through density gradient centrifugation. PBMCs intended for TCR sequencing were frozen in liquid nitrogen and were later thawed in a 37 degrees C water bath. A purity of at least 90% was achieved for sorted or isolated CD4+, CD8+ and CD8+ TEMRA cells. This TCR derives from a human donor with Susac syndrome. What was sequenced was CD8+ T cells from PBMCs.

This receptor carries the CDR3 CASSNPGSTREQFF. The bases are TGTGCCAGCAGCAATCCGGGATCCACTCGCGAGCAGTTCTTC. The rearrangement combines TRBV5-4 with TRBJ2-1; the D segment could be TRBD2, given 5 matching bases. From its cysteine to its phenylalanine, the CDR3 spans 14 amino acids. The read is trimmed to its CDR3 DNA, 42 bases read in frame from base 1. CDR1 is given as SGHNT and CDR2 as YYREEE, both from the germline V gene (reference sequence). Deletion took 4 bases off V and 10 bases off J, with a span of 18 bases between the germline ends.